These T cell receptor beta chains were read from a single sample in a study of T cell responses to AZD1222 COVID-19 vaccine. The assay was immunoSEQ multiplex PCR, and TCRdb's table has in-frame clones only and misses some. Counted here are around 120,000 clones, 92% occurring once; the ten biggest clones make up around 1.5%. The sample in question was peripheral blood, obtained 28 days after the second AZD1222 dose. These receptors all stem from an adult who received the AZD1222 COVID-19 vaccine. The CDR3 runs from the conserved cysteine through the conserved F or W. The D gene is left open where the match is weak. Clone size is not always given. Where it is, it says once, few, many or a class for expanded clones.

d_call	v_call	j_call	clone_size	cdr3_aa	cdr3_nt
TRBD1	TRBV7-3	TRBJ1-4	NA	CASSPAHSRQGRGEKLFF	TGTGCCAGCAGCCCAGCACACTCTCGACAGGGGCGAGGTGAAAAACTGTTTTTT
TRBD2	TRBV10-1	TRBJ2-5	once	CASSESTGLAGEETQYF	TGCGCCAGCAGTGAGTCGACGGGGCTAGCGGGAGAGGAGACCCAGTACTTC
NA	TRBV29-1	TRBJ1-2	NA	CSVDGLSGYTF	TGCAGCGTTGACGGATTAAGTGGCTACACCTTC
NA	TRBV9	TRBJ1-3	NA	CASSALPGNTIYF	TGTGCCAGCAGCGCCCTCCCTGGAAACACCATATATTTT
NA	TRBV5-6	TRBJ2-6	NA	CASSLKGAGANVLTF	TGTGCCAGCAGCTTGAAAGGTGCTGGGGCCAACGTCCTGACTTTC
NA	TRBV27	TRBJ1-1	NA	CASSPRGRGTEAFF	TGTGCCAGCAGCCCCAGGGGAAGGGGCACTGAAGCTTTCTTT
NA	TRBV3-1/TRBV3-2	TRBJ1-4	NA	CASSSRGATNEKLFF	TGTGCCAGCAGCTCGAGAGGGGCAACTAATGAAAAACTGTTTTTT
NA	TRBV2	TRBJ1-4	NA	CASSEDGLGNEKLFF	TGTGCCAGCAGCGAAGACGGATTGGGAAATGAAAAACTGTTTTTT
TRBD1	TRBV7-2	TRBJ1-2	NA	CASSSVATGVNYGYTF	TGTGCCAGCAGTTCGGTCGCAACAGGGGTTAACTATGGCTACACCTTC
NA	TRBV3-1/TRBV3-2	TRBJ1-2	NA	CASSLRVGNPGGYTF	TGTGCCAGCAGCCTTCGGGTGGGCAATCCGGGCGGCTACACCTTC
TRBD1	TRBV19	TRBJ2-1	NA	CASKGGGGSSYNEQFF	TGTGCCAGTAAAGGGGGCGGAGGAAGCTCCTACAATGAGCAGTTCTTC
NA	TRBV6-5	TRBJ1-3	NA	CASSYLRADSGNTIYF	TGTGCCAGCAGTTACCTCCGAGCCGACTCTGGAAACACCATATATTTT
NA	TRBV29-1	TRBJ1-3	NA	CSVWGADSGNTIYF	TGCAGCGTTTGGGGCGCCGACTCTGGAAACACCATATATTTT
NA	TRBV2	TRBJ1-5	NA	CASRGGYGNQPQHF	TGTGCCAGCCGGGGGGGGTACGGCAATCAGCCCCAGCATTTT
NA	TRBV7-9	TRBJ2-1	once	CASSQGASRRNEQFF	TGTGCCAGCAGCCAAGGGGCTAGCCGGCGCAATGAGCAGTTCTTC
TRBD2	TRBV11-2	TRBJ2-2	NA	CASSPGAGARGELFF	TGTGCCAGCAGCCCCGGGGCGGGAGCAAGGGGGGAGCTGTTTTTT
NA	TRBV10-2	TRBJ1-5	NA	CASSESPDQPQHF	TGCGCCAGCAGTGAGTCTCCGGATCAGCCCCAGCATTTT
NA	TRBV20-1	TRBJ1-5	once	CSASEAGGNQPQHF	TGCAGTGCTAGTGAGGCAGGGGGCAATCAGCCCCAGCATTTT
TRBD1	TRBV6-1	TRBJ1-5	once	CASSDDTGGQPQHF	TGTGCCAGCAGTGACGACACAGGGGGGCAGCCCCAGCATTTT
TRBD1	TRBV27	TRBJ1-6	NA	CASNRQGTNSPLHF	TGTGCCAGCAACCGACAGGGGACGAATTCACCCCTCCACTTT
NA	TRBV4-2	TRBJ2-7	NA	CASSQEAQPVAYEQYF	TGTGCCAGCAGCCAAGAAGCCCAGCCCGTGGCCTACGAGCAGTACTTC
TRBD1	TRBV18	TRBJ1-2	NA	CASSPGQGKSYGYTF	TGTGCCAGCTCACCGGGACAGGGGAAATCCTATGGCTACACCTTC
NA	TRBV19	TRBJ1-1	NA	CASSYGTPNTEAFF	TGTGCCAGTAGTTACGGGACACCGAACACTGAAGCTTTCTTT
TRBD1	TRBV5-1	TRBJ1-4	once	CASSRTGGGEKLFF	TGCGCCAGCAGTAGGACAGGGGGCGGTGAAAAACTGTTTTTT
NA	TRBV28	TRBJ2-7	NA	CASSPKPYEQYF	TGTGCCAGCAGCCCCAAACCGTACGAGCAGTACTTC
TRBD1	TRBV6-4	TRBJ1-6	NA	CASSDSQTGASPLHF	TGTGCCAGCAGTGACTCACAGACAGGGGCTTCACCCCTCCACTTT
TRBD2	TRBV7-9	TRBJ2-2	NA	CALSGRDTGELFF	TGTGCCCTTAGCGGGAGAGACACCGGGGAGCTGTTTTTT
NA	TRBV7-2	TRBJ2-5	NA	CASSLSRKETQYF	TGTGCCAGCAGCTTATCTAGGAAAGAGACCCAGTACTTC
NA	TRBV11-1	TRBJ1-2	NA	CASSEGTAPNYGYTF	TGTGCCAGCAGCGAAGGGACGGCACCTAACTATGGCTACACCTTC
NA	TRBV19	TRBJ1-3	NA	CATADTSGNTIYF	TGTGCCACCGCAGACACCTCTGGAAACACCATATATTTT
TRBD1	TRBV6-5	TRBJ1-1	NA	CASSYTGTGKREAFF	TGTGCCAGCAGTTACACCGGGACAGGGAAGAGGGAAGCTTTCTTT
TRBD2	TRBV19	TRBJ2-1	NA	CASSSRGRGGREGYNEQFF	TGTGCCAGTAGTAGTCGGGGCCGCGGCGGGAGGGAGGGCTACAATGAGCAGTTCTTC
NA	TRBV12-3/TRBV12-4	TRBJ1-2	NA	CASSPDRVYGYTF	TGTGCCAGCAGCCCCGACAGAGTCTATGGCTACACCTTC
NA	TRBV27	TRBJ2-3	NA	CATKEAPATDTQYF	TGTGCCACCAAAGAGGCACCGGCTACAGATACGCAGTATTTT
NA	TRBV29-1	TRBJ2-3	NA	CSVWRGRADTQYF	TGCAGCGTTTGGAGGGGGCGCGCAGATACGCAGTATTTT
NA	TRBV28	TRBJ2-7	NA	CASSPSGTSYEQYF	TGTGCCAGCAGTCCATCGGGAACCTCCTACGAGCAGTACTTC
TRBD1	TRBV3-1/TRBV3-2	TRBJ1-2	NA	CASSRRTGTNYGYTF	TGTGCCAGCAGCCGAAGGACAGGGACTAACTATGGCTACACCTTC
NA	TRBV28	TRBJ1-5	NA	CASQPQGSNQPQHF	TGTGCCAGCCAACCCCAGGGTAGCAATCAGCCCCAGCATTTT
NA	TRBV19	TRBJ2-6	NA	CASTMGAPSSGANVLTF	TGTGCCAGTACCATGGGGGCGCCCAGCTCTGGGGCCAACGTCCTGACTTTC
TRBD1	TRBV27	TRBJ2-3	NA	CASSLSPTGGDKWTDTQYF	TGTGCCAGCAGTTTATCCCCGACAGGGGGCGATAAGTGGACAGATACGCAGTATTTT
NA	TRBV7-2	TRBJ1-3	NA	CASSVNTGSSGNTIYF	TGTGCCAGCAGCGTCAACACAGGGTCTTCTGGAAACACCATATATTTT
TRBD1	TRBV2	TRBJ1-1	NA	CASSLDAGQGTAFF	TGTGCCAGCAGCCTTGACGCGGGACAGGGAACAGCTTTCTTT
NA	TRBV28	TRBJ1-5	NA	CASTLGQTINQPQHF	TGTGCCAGCACCCTGGGGCAGACGATCAATCAGCCCCAGCATTTT
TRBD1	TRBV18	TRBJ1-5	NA	CASSPGRDSFQPQHF	TGTGCCAGCTCACCAGGAAGGGACAGTTTTCAGCCCCAGCATTTT
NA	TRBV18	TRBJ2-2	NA	CASSPFYGRGNTGELFF	TGTGCCAGCTCACCCTTTTATGGCAGGGGTAACACCGGGGAGCTGTTTTTT
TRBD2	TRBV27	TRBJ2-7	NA	CASSLLASGRVEQYF	TGTGCCAGCAGTTTATTGGCTAGCGGGAGGGTCGAGCAGTACTTC
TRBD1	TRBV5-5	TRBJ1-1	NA	CASSYGRQGDTEAFF	TGTGCCAGCAGCTACGGGAGACAGGGTGACACTGAAGCTTTCTTT
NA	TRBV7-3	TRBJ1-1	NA	CASSSNLGPRYTEAFF	TGTGCCAGCAGCTCCAACCTGGGACCGCGCTACACTGAAGCTTTCTTT
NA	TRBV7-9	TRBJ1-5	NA	CASSQPGHVGPQHF	TGTGCCAGCAGCCAACCGGGACATGTGGGGCCCCAGCATTTT
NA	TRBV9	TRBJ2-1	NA	CASSVDLSAADYNEQFF	TGTGCCAGCAGCGTAGACTTAAGTGCAGCGGACTACAATGAGCAGTTCTTC
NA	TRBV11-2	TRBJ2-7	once	CASSLVGEDRQYF	TGTGCCAGCAGCTTAGTAGGTGAGGACAGGCAGTACTTC
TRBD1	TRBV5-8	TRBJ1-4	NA	CASSFRRTGGEKLFF	TGTGCCAGCAGCTTCCGACGGACAGGGGGTGAAAAACTGTTTTTT
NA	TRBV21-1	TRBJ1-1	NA	CASSKVLADGPEAFF	TGTGCCAGCAGCAAGGTATTGGCAGATGGGCCTGAAGCTTTCTTT
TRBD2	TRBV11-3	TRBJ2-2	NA	CASSLEGAGTSGTGELFF	TGTGCCAGCAGCTTAGAAGGGGCCGGGACTAGCGGCACCGGGGAGCTGTTTTTT
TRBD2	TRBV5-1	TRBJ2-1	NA	CASSLAGEAGGRNEQFF	TGCGCCAGCAGCTTGGCCGGTGAAGCGGGAGGACGGAATGAGCAGTTCTTC
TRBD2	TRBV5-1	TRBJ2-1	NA	CASSRTSGSWDNEQFF	TGCGCCAGCAGCCGGACTAGCGGGAGTTGGGACAATGAGCAGTTCTTC
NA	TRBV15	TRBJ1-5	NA	CATSRDGGNQPQHF	TGTGCCACCAGCAGAGATGGTGGCAATCAGCCCCAGCATTTT